This T cell receptor (beta chain) is from a study of regulatory T cells in long-lasting Graves disease. The TCR beta library used iRepertoire HTBI primers with Arm-PCR amplification of CDR3. MiXCR, applied by TCRdb to the multiplex PCR reads, yields one record per CDR3 protein. The sample has about 240,000 distinct CDR3 sequences, around 20% seen once. The CDR3 runs to 15 residues. V gave up 5 bases and J gave up 0 bases, with 9 bases separating them. Germline CDR1 SGHRS, CDR2 YFSETQ. This clonotype was counted at least ten times. Time point defined: newly diagnosed GD, antithyroid drugs for less than 3 months. The TCR library was made from RNA extracted from PBMCs.

This sequence joins TRBV5-1 and TRBJ2-6; D unclear. The input for sequencing was peripheral blood mononuclear cells (PBMCs), taken at new diagnosis, from a patient treated with antithyroid drugs. This sequence originates from a female donor with Graves disease. DNA for the CDR3: TGCGCCAGCAGGGACCAGGTCTCTGGGGCCAACGTCCTGACTTTC. It specifies CASRDQVSGANVLTF.